This T cell receptor beta chain was found in a study of cytomegalovirus exposure and HLA in healthy donors. Germline trimming cut 2 bases from V and 3 bases from J; bases unmatched to any gene: 5. CDR3 length: 16 residues. Study conclusions and caveats: Because they were indistinguishable, some V segments, including TRBV6-2 and TRBV6-3, were excluded.

To note about this clone: Its antigen is still unknown.

PCR involved 60 Vbeta and 13 Jbeta primers. Here immunoSEQ multiplex PCR was the method, and the copy in TCRdb shows in-frame clones only, minus some. The sample comprises fewer than 150,000 clones, about 75% of which are singletons, and 1.5% to 2% rests with the top ten. Sequencing input: PBMCs. The genes are TRBV6-7 and TRBJ1-5; 9 bases are a match to TRBD1. TRBV6-7 is an ORF; its function is uncertain. This receptor was identified in a woman between 25 and 40 years old in good health and CMV-seronegative. The CDR3 protein is CASSYEDRGTNQPQHF. CDR3 DNA sequence: TGTGCCAGCAGTTACGAGGACAGGGGTACCAATCAGCCCCAGCATTTT.